This entry is about one T cell receptor beta chain. Antigen: not known. Mismatch with germline at one junction end may stem from a read error. This entry belongs to a study of Graves' ophthalmopathy and Graves' hyperthyroidism. Findings and limits, study-wide: Blood also harbored most expanded thyroid clonotypes above 0.001 frequency.

As the template, RNA transcripts were used to amplify TCR beta CDR3 regions. A first-round RT-PCR used HTBI primers, followed by a second-round multiplex PCR. TCRdb called the multiplex PCR reads again in MiXCR, with one record for every CDR3 protein. The data contain some 1.1 million distinct CDR3 sequences, about 36% of them singletons. This CDR3 spans 10 amino acids. The germline V gene has CDR1 LGHNA and CDR2 YSLEER. Sequencing used peripheral blood or thyroid tissue (not recorded which). The clonotype originates from an adult man with Graves' hyperthyroidism. The chain combines TRBV4-3 with TRBJ1-4, with a possible D match to TRBD1 (6 bases). In DNA, the CDR3 is TGCGCCAGCAGCCGGGAGCGGGGGCCCTTT. Amino acids: CASSRERGPF.